The 3 T cell receptor beta chains in this list originate from one sample, sequenced in a study of cytomegalovirus exposure and HLA in healthy donors (dated by TCRdb to 2017 to 2019). Libraries were prepared through the immunoSEQ multiplex PCR assay. For the multiplex PCR, a mixture combining 60 forward primers for TCR Vbeta segments and 13 reverse primers for TCR Jbeta segments was used. Here the immuneACCESS table is served through TCRdb, limited to in-frame sequences with V and J called. Missing clones are a known gap in these copies; in checked studies unresolved V genes cover under half, and the rest lacks a known reason. This sample gives under 100,000 clones in total; roughly 79% of them show up just once. The ten largest make up less than 5% of the sample. Material: PBMCs. These receptors all stem from a woman in her seventies in good health and CMV-seropositive.

The V and J genes are TRBV7-2 and TRBJ1-2, with TRBD1 matching over 9 bases. Trimming cost V 3 bases and J 2 bases; bases outside gene matches: 4. CDR1 and CDR2 from the germline V gene are SGHTA and FQGNSA. There are 15 residues in the CDR3. CDR3 DNA sequence: TGTGCCAGCAGCTTGTCGGGACAGGGAAACTATGGCTACACCTTC. It yields the protein CASSLSGQGNYGYTF.

The CDR3 loop is CASSSGTSGIYEQYF. The CDR3 DNA reads TGTGCCAGCAGCTCAGGGACTAGCGGGATATACGAGCAGTACTTC. The rearrangement links TRBV5-4 to TRBJ2-7; 13 nucleotides line up with TRBD2. CDR1 and CDR2 from the germline V gene are SGHNT and YYREEE (reference sequence). The CDR3 runs to 15 residues. V dropped 3 bases and J dropped 4; count of bases not matched to a gene: 4.

The chain couples TRBV4-2 to TRBJ1-2; D not certain. Germline CDR1 reads LGHNA; CDR2 reads YNFKEQ. Trimming cost V 4 bases and J 6 bases, with 15 bases left between them. The length of the CDR3 is 14 residues. The CDR3 reads CASSRGSSWDGYTF. CDR3 in DNA: TGTGCCAGCAGCCGAGGGTCCTCCTGGGATGGCTACACCTTC.